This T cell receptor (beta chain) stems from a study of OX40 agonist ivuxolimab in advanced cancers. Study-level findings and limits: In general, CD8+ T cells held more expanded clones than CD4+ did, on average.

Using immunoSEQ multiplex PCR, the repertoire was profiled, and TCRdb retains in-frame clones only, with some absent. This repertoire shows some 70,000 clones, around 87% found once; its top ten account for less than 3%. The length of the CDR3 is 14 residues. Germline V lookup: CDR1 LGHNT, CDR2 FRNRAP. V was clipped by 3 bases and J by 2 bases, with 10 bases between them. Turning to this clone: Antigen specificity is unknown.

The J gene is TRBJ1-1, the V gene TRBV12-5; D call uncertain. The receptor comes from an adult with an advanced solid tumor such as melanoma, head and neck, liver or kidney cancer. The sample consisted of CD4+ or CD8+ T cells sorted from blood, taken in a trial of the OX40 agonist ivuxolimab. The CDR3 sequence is CASGFGQHNTEAFF. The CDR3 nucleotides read TGTGCTAGTGGTTTCGGCCAACACAACACTGAAGCTTTCTTT. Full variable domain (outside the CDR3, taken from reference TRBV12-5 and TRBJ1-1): DARVTQTPRHKVTEMGQEVTMRCQPILGHNTVFWYRQTMMQGLELLAYFRNRAPLDDSGMPKDRFSAEMPDATLATLKIQPSEPRDSAVYFCASGFGQHNTEAFFGQGTRLTVV.